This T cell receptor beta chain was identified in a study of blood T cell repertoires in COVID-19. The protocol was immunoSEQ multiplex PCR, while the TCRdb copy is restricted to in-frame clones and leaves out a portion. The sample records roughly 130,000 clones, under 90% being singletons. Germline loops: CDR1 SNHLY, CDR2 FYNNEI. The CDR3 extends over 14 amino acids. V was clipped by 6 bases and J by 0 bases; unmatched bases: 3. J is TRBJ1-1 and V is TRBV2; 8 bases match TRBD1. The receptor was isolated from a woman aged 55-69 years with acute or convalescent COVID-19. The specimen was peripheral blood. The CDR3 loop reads CASSLQGVNTEAFF. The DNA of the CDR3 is TGTGCCAGCAGCCTACAGGGGGTGAACACTGAAGCTTTCTTT.